Detailed here is one T cell receptor beta chain. Its recognized antigen is unknown. Base-call qualities are not available, and no considerably larger clone is one nucleotide away. This entry comes from a study of cytomegalovirus exposure and HLA in healthy donors (dated by TCRdb to about 2017). With respect to the entire study: An earlier analysis of some 620 of the donors reported about 300 Gb of sequence data and 100 million to 120 million unique TCR beta sequences obtained from approximately 180 million T cells. The number of donors typed differed by locus, with about 629-630 for A, B, C, DRB1 and DQB1, more than 500 for DQA1, approximately 570 for DPA1, and about 450 for DPB1. A later analysis re-examined previously published TCR beta repertoires from about 670 donors and added high-resolution HLA genotyping to investigate patterns of TCR occurrence. Several DR-DQ haplotypes were handled as single units for association and clustering because linkage in the cohort was strong. In a later genetic analysis, genome-wide SNP genotypes for about 65% of the roughly 670 donors were used, and that subset was treated as a discovery cohort. Across roughly 420 genotyped donors of the cohort, an average of roughly 250,000 unique TCR beta nucleotide sequences per donor were sequenced, and 15% to 20% of those sequences were non-productive. To predict cytomegalovirus infection status, the study combined high-throughput TCR immunosequencing, statistical association of individual TCRs with disease status, and machine learning. Alongside the repertoire data, information on donor age, sex, ethnicity and CMV serostatus was compiled. In the later analysis, no new phenotypic data were used to find candidate immune exposures; instead, reliance was placed on TCR beta sequences and their occurrence across donors. A separate validation cohort of about 110 different subjects was used in addition to the 666-subject first cohort. Both class I and class II loci were covered by HLA typing, at four-digit resolution. In an earlier analysis of more than 550 of the donors, high-throughput TCR beta sequencing was used to judge whether each TCR beta V gene segment behaved as functional or pseudogenic. Approximately 300 gigabases of sequencing data and approximately 80 million unique TCR sequences were included in an early release covering about 600 HLA-typed donors. All discovery cohort repertoires had been generated using a single sequencing platform. The study was designed to test whether signatures of past pathogen exposure could be identified by cataloging public T cell receptors. Of the roughly 400 genotyped donors, over 80% were placed in the genetic ancestry cluster associated with self-reported Caucasian donors. The study used immunosequencing to profile the T cell repertoires of 666 subjects and linked those repertoires to cytomegalovirus serostatus.

Libraries were prepared through the immunoSEQ multiplex PCR assay. The multiplex PCR relied on a mix of 60 forward primers for TCR Vbeta segments and 13 reverse primers for TCR Jbeta segments. The CDR3 region of rearranged TCR beta genes was amplified from genomic DNA with a multiplex PCR assay. The Illumina HiSeq System was used to sequence the amplified TCR beta libraries as 87-base-pair reads. In the original analysis: In a later analysis, tens of millions of unique TCR beta chains were counted across the approximately 670 repertoires, and approximately 9.9 million of these chains were shared by at least two donors. A nearest-neighbor algorithm error-corrected the raw reads and collapsed the reads into unique sequences, merging closely related sequences to remove PCR and sequencing errors. Alignment of CDR3 sequences to IMGT reference sequences was used to assign V, D and J gene segments. For a sequence to be retained, a match of at least six nucleotides to both a V gene segment and a J gene segment was required. Rearrangements were called productive when the CDR3 lacked stop codons and stayed in frame with V and J; all others were non-productive. Following IMGT convention, CDR3 was defined as the stretch from the second conserved V-encoded cysteine up to the conserved J-encoded phenylalanine. In an earlier analysis of approximately 500 of the donors, sequences lacking an unambiguous match to a single V gene segment were excluded. An earlier analysis of a few hundred of the donors called V segments functional above 56.7% productive rearrangements and segregating when the between-donor standard deviation exceeded 5%. A statistical classification framework was developed to diagnose cytomegalovirus status using the catalog of TCR beta chain sequences. In a later analysis, V and J genes were assigned by comparing TCR nucleotide sequences against IMGT/GENE-DB human TR gene sequences. In a later analysis, CDR3 sequences and most-parsimonious VDJ recombination scenarios were assigned using the TCRdist pipeline. A later analysis defined each TCR beta chain by its CDR3 amino acid sequence plus V-gene family, and excluded reads lacking a unique V-gene family. To address suspected cross-contamination and a sequencing artifact, a later analysis removed roughly 640 highly shared, low-generation-probability nucleotide sequences. For each public chain, a later analysis derived a clonal expansion index from normalized ranks of inferred template counts within each repertoire. In a later analysis, generation probabilities were computed using a VDJ recombination model fitted to out-of-frame rearrangements, and the results were checked against IGoR. In a later analysis, TCR-TCR, TCR-HLA and TCR-CMV co-occurrence was scored with hypergeometric tests, and a repertoire-size bias correction was applied to TCR pairs. To estimate false discovery rates, a later analysis permuted the HLA or CMV assignments 20 times. In a later analysis, co-occurring TCRs were grouped with DBSCAN, and TCRdist sequence similarity was added when clustering was performed within HLA-allele-positive subsets. Repertoires with fewer than 30,000 or more than 120,000 public chains, plus five repertoires with anomalous nucleotide sharing, were excluded from co-occurrence clustering. This is the immuneACCESS table as TCRdb keeps it, with only in-frame sequences that have V and J called. A part of the clones is gone; compared with another copy, unresolved V genes explain less than half, and the rest is unexplained. Clone size and the V and J calls come from that table; the DNA yielded D and trimming. The sample table contains approximately 190,000 clones; only one count was recorded for roughly 80% of them. In total, the top ten clones hold 3% to 4.5% of the sample.

Beyond this particular receptor, the publication reports: Because the 87-base-pair reads could not distinguish some IMGT-functional V segments, including TRBV6-2 and TRBV6-3, those segments were excluded. Most TCR sequences were observed very rarely across donors, whereas some public TCRs were present in many individuals. A later analysis associated about 17,000 TCR beta sequences with specific HLA alleles at a false discovery rate of 0.05. The study listed 164 TCR beta chains as associated with cytomegalovirus. An association between a missense DCLRE1C variant and V-gene and J-gene trimming of TCR beta chains was found in a later genetic analysis and replicated in an independent cohort. A group of highly shared sequence variants was considered likely to be a technical artifact of the sequencing pipeline. A few of the identified cytomegalovirus-associated TCR beta chains were confirmed in vitro to be specific for cytomegalovirus antigens. Strong co-occurrence of HLA alleles, especially DR and DQ, made assigning TCR associations to individual alleles difficult. Because HLA typing was unavailable for some donors at each locus, only the typed subset was used in association tests. Correlated functional status among segregating V segments might be attributable to linkage disequilibrium, but an unknown experimental factor could not be ruled out. Roughly uniform sequencing depth across donors was assumed in presence/absence analyses, although this assumption may not hold. The only immune exposure information available for the cohort was CMV serostatus. In both the original and validation cohorts, the classifier was reported to diagnose cytomegalovirus status with high specificity and sensitivity. Most CMV-associated TCR beta chains appeared to be HLA-restricted in a later analysis, and the HLA associations seemed to be driven largely by CMV exposure. Compared with equally common non-associated chains, HLA-associated TCR beta chains in a later analysis were more clonally expanded and had lower generation probabilities. Only TCR beta chains were sequenced in this cohort, and the absence of alpha or paired-chain data limited detectable features. A further reported finding was that TCR beta sequences accurately predicted the HLA-A and HLA-B alleles for most subjects in the first cohort. The authors suggested that the approach could potentially be generalized to other disease states and immunological phenotypes. The earlier analysis of approximately 590 of the donors excluded 15 to 20 rarely observed V segments, including chromosome 9 orphons, because counts were too low. According to a later analysis, parvovirus B19, influenza, CMV and Epstein-Barr virus appeared linked to several top co-occurrence clusters. An earlier analysis of approximately 500 of the donors showed that most TCR beta V segments appeared in productive rearrangements either about 87% or about 30% of the time, which broadly matched IMGT annotations. A later genetic analysis reported fewer N-insertions in productive TCRs among donors in an Asian-associated ancestry cluster than the approximately 700-donor mean. In a later analysis, the rate of TCR association differed among HLA loci, with DRB1 alleles having the most associated TCRs and HLA-C alleles having the fewest.

Reading the germline V gene gives CDR1 ENHRY and CDR2 SYGVKD. The CDR3 runs 12 amino acids, cysteine and phenylalanine included. The entry retains the CDR3 DNA only, 36 bases that are in frame from base 1. V sheds 6 bases and J sheds 2 bases, leaving 7 bases between their ends. The cohort was made up of 650 to 700 healthy bone marrow donors. At the time of sampling, every cohort member was nominally healthy, though immune exposures that went unrecorded were likely present. The donor was CMV seronegative and was included in the group of about 350 seronegative cohort members. A peripheral blood sample was provided by each donor, and peripheral blood mononuclear cells were used for TCR beta sequencing. The Qiagen DNeasy Blood Extraction Kit was used to extract genomic DNA from the blood cell samples.

Rearrangement joined TRBV10-3 to TRBJ1-1; the D segment could be TRBD1, given 6 matching bases. The source material was PBMCs. The clonotype originates from a man aged 45 to 65 in good health and CMV-seronegative. The CDR3 region reads CAISGTNTEAFF. The sequenced DNA: TGTGCCATCAGCGGGACAAACACTGAAGCTTTCTTT.